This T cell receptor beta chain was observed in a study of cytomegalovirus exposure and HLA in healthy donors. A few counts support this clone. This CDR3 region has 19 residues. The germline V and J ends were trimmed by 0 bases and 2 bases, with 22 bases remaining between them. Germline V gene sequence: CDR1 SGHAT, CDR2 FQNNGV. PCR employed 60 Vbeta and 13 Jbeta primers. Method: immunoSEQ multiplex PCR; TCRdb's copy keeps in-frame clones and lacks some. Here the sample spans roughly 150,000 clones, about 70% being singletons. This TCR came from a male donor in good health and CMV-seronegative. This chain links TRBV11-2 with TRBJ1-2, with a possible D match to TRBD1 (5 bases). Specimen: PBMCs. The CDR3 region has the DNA TGTGCCAGCAGCTTAGATCTGGGGACTCCCCTCCTCGGGAACTATGGCTACACCTTC. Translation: CASSLDLGTPLLGNYGYTF. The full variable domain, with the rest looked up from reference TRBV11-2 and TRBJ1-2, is EAGVAQSPRYKIIEKRQSVAFWCNPISGHATLYWYQQILGQGPKLLIQFQNNGVVDDSQLPKDRFSAERLKGVDSTLKIQPAKLEDSAVYLCASSLDLGTPLLGNYGYTFGSGTRLTVV.